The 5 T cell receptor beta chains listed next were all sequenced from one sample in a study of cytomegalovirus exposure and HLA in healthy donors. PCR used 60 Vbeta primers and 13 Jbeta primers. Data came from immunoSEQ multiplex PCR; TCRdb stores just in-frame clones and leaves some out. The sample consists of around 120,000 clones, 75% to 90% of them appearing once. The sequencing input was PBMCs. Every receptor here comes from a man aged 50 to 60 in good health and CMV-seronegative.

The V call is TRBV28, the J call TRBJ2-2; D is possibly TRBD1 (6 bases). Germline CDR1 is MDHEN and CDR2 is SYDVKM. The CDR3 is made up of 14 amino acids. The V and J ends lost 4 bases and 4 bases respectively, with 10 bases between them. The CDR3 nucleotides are TGTGCCAGCAGTTCACAGGGTCCCACCGGGGAGCTGTTTTTT. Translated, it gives CASSSQGPTGELFF.

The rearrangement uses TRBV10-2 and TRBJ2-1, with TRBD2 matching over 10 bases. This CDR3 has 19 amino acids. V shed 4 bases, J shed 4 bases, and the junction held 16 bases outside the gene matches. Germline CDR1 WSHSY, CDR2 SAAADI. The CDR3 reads CASSGGLAAAGGGYNEQFF. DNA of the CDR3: TGCGCCAGCAGTGGTGGACTAGCGGCAGCAGGGGGGGGGTACAATGAGCAGTTCTTC.

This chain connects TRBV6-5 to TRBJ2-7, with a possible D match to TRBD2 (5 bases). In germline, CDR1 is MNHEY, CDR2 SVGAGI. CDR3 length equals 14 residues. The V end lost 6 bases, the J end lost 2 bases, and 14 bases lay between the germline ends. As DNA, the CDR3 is TGTGCCAGCAGCACCAGGACGGGAACCTACGAGCAGTACTTC. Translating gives CASSTRTGTYEQYF.

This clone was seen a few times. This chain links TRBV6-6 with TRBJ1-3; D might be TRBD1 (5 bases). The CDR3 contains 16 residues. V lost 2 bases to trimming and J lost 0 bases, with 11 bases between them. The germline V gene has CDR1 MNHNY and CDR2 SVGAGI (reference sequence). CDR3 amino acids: CASSYGAADSGNTIYF. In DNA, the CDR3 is TGTGCCAGCAGTTACGGGGCAGCCGACTCTGGAAACACCATATATTTT.

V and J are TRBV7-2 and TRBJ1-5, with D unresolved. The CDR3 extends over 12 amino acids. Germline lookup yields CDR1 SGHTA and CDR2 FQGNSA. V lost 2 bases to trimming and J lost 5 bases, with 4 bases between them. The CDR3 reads CASSLLHQPQHF. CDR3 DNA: TGTGCCAGCAGCTTACTCCATCAGCCCCAGCATTTT. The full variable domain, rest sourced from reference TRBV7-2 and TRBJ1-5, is GAGVSQSPSNKVTEKGKDVELRCDPISGHTALYWYRQSLGQGLEFLIYFQGNSAPDKSGLPSDRFSAERTGGSVSTLTIQRTQQEDSAVYLCASSLLHQPQHFGDGTRLSIL.